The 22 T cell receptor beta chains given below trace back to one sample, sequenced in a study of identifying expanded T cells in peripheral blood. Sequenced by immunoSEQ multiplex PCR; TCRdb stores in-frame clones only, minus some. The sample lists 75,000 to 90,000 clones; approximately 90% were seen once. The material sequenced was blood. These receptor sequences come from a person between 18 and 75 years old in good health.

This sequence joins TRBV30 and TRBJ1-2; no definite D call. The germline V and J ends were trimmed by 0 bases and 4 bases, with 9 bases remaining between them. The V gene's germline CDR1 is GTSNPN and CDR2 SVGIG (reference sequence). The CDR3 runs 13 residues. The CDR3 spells CAWSVSRFYGYTF. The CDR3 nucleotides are TGTGCCTGGAGTGTATCTAGGTTCTATGGCTACACCTTC.

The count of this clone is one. The CDR3 DNA follows: TGCGCCAGCAGCCAAGGTCTCTCTGGAAACACCATATATTTT. Translated, it gives CASSQGLSGNTIYF. The J gene is TRBJ1-3, the V gene TRBV4-3; D uncertain. This CDR3 spans 14 amino acids. The V end was cut by 1 base, the J end by 0 bases, with 4 bases between. Germline V gene lookup returns CDR1 LGHNA and CDR2 YSLEER.

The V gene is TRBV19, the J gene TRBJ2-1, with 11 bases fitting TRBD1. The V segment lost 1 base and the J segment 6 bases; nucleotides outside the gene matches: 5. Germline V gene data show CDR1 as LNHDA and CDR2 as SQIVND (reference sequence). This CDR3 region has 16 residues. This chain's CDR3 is CASSIVRTGGFNEQFF. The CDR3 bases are TGTGCCAGTAGTATAGTAAGGACAGGGGGCTTCAATGAGCAGTTCTTC.

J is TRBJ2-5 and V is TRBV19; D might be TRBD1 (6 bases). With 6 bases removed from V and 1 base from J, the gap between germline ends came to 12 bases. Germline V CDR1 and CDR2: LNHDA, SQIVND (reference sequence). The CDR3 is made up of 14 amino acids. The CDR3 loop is CASSLRDTQETQYF. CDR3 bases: TGTGCCAGTAGCCTCCGGGACACCCAAGAGACCCAGTACTTC. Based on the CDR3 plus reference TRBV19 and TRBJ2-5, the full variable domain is DGGITQSPKYLFRKEGQNVTLSCEQNLNHDAMYWYRQDPGQGLRLIYYSQIVNDFQKGDIAEGYSVSREKKESFPLTVTSAQKNPTAFYLCASSLRDTQETQYFGPGTRLLVL.

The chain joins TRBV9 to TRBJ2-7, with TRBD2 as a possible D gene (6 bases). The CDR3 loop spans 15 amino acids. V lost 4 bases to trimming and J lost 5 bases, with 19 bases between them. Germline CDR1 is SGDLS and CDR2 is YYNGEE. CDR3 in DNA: TGTGCCAGCAGCACTCAAGCGGGCCCCACCAACGAGCAGTACTTC. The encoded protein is CASSTQAGPTNEQYF.

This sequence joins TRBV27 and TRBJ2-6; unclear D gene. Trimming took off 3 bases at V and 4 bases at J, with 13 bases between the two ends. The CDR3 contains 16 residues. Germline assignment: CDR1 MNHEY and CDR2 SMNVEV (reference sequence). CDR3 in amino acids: CASSFSSLEGANVLTF. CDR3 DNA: TGTGCCAGCAGTTTCTCCTCACTTGAAGGGGCCAACGTCCTGACTTTC. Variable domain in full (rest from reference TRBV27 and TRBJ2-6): EAQVTQNPRYLITVTGKKLTVTCSQNMNHEYMSWYRQDPGLGLRQIYYSMNVEVTDKGDVPEGYKVSRKEKRNFPLILESPSPNQTSLYFCASSFSSLEGANVLTFGAGSRLTVL.

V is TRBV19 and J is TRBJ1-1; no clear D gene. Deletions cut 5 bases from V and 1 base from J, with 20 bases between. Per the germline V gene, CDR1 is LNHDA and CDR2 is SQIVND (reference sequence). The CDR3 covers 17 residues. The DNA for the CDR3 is TGTGCCAGTAGTTCCCGGCTGTGGGGTTTGGGGAACACTGAAGCTTTCTTT. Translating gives CASSSRLWGLGNTEAFF.

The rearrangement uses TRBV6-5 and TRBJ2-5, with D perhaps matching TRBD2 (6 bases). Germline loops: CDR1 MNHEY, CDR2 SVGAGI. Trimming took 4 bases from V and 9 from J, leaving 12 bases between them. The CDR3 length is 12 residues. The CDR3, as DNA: TGTGCCAGCAGTTCGGGACTTCAGGCCCAGTACTTC. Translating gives CASSSGLQAQYF.

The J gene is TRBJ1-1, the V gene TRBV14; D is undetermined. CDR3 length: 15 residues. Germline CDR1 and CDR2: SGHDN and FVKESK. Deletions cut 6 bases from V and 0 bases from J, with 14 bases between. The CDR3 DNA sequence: TGTGCCAGCAGTCCATTACAGAACATGAACACTGAAGCTTTCTTT. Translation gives CASSPLQNMNTEAFF.

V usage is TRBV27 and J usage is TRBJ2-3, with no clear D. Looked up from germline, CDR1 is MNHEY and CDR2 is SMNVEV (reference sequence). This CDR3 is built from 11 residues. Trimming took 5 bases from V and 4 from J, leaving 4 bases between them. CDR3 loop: CASSSPDTQYF. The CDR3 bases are TGTGCCAGCAGTAGCCCAGATACGCAGTATTTT.

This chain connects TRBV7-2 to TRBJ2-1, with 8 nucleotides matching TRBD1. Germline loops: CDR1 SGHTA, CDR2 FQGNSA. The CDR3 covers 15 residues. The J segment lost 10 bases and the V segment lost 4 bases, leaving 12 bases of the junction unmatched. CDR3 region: CASSSQPGGIGEQFF. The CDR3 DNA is TGTGCCAGCAGCTCCCAGCCAGGGGGCATTGGGGAGCAGTTCTTC. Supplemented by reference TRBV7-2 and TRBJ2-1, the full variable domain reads GAGVSQSPSNKVTEKGKDVELRCDPISGHTALYWYRQSLGQGLEFLIYFQGNSAPDKSGLPSDRFSAERTGGSVSTLTIQRTQQEDSAVYLCASSSQPGGIGEQFFGPGTRLTVL.

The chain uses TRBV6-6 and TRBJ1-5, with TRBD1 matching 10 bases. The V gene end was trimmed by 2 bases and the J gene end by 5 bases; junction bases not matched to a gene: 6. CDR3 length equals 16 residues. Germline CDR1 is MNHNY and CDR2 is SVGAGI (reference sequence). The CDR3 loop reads CASSYPPGQGYQPQHF. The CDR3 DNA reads TGTGCCAGCAGTTACCCACCGGGACAGGGGTATCAGCCCCAGCATTTT.

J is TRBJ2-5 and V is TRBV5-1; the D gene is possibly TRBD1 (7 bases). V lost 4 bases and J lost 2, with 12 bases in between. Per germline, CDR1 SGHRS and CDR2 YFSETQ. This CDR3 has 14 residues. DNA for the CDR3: TGCGCCAGCAGCGGGGGGACAGTTCAAGAGACCCAGTACTTC. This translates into CASSGGTVQETQYF. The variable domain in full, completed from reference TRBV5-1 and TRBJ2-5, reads KAGVTQTPRYLIKTRGQQVTLSCSPISGHRSVSWYQQTPGQGLQFLFEYFSETQRNKGNFPGRFSGRQFSNSRSEMNVSTLELGDSALYLCASSGGTVQETQYFGPGTRLLVL.

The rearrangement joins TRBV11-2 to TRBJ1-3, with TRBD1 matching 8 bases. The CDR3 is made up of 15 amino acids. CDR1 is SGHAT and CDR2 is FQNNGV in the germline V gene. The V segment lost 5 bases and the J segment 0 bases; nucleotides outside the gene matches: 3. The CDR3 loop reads CASSPQGVSGNTIYF. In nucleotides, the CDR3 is TGTGCCAGCAGCCCACAGGGGGTCTCTGGAAACACCATATATTTT.

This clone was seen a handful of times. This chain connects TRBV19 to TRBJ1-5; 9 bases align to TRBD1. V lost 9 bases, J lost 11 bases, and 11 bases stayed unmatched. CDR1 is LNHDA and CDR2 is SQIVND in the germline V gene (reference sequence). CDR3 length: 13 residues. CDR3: CASTQGAGIAQHF. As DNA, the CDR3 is TGTGCCAGCACACAGGGGGCCGGTATAGCCCAGCATTTT.

CDR3 in amino acids: CASSKERPRSQGYNEQFF. CDR3 coding DNA: TGTGCCAGCAGCAAAGAAAGGCCCCGATCTCAGGGGTACAATGAGCAGTTCTTC. J is TRBJ2-1 and V is TRBV21-1; the DNA was not compared with TRBD1, the D call given in the table. TRBV21-1 is flagged as a pseudogene. The CDR3 has 18 amino acids.

CDR3 nucleotides: TGTGCCAGCAGGATACAGGGGCGCGGGGATCAGCCCCAGCATTTT. It codes for CASRIQGRGDQPQHF. The chain uses TRBV6-1 and TRBJ1-5; 7 nucleotides line up with TRBD1. V shed 6 bases and J 5 bases; nucleotides not matched to a gene: 10. The CDR3 runs to 15 residues. Germline CDR1 MNHNS, CDR2 SASEGT.

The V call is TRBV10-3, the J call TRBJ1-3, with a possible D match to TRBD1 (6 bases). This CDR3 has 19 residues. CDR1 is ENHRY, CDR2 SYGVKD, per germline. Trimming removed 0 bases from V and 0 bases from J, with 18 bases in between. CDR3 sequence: CAISESLGAPAISGNTIYF. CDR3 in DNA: TGTGCCATCAGTGAGTCACTGGGGGCCCCCGCCATCTCTGGAAACACCATATATTTT.

DNA for the CDR3: TGCAGCGTTGACAGGGGCGGGAGAACTGAAGCTTTCTTT. Translating it yields CSVDRGGRTEAFF. The V call is TRBV29-1, the J call TRBJ1-1; TRBD1 is a possible D gene (6 bases). CDR1 is SQVTM and CDR2 is ANQGSEA in the germline V gene. With 3 bases removed from V and 5 bases from J, the gap between germline ends came to 13 bases. The CDR3 length is 13 residues.

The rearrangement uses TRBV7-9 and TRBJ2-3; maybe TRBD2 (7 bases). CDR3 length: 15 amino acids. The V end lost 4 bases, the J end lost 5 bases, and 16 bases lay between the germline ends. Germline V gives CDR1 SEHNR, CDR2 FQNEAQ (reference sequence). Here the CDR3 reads CASSSLRGGEDTQYF. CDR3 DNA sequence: TGTGCCAGCAGCTCTTTGAGGGGGGGCGAAGATACGCAGTATTTT.

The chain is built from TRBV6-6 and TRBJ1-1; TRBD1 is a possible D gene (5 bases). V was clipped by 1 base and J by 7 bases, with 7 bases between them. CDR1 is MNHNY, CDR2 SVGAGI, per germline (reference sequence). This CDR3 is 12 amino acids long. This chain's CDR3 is CASSYLQGEAFF. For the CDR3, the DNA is TGTGCCAGCAGTTACTTGCAGGGTGAAGCTTTCTTT.

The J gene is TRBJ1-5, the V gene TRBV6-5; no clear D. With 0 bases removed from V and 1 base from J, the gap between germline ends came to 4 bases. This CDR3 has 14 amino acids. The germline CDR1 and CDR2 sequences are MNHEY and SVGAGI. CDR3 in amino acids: CASSYSSSNQPQHF. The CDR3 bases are TGTGCCAGCAGTTACTCGTCCAGCAATCAGCCCCAGCATTTT.